This T cell receptor (beta chain) appears in the sequencing data of a study of blood T cell repertoires in COVID-19. Study-level background: The analysed material was cDNA or gDNA that came from T cells, B-cell-depleted T cells, or PBMCs.

Original handling: Nucleated cell number was recorded as an estimate derived from reference gene primer amplification. The method was immunoSEQ multiplex PCR; TCRdb's version includes in-frame clones alone and lacks a portion of them. V, J and clone size are those of that table, while D and trimming were read from the DNA. The sample carries about 250,000 clones, about nine tenths recorded once. Participant reports of clinical history set cohort assignment. Cohort 3 recovery required two negative PCRs, clearance, or symptom resolution. This clone appeared a few times. CDR1 is MDHEN, CDR2 SYDVKM, per germline. The J segment lost 3 bases and the V segment lost 4 bases, leaving 9 bases of the junction unmatched. The length of the CDR3 is 15 residues.

Sequencing was carried out using PBMCs or T cells enriched from blood (not recorded which). This chain links TRBV28 with TRBJ2-7; 7 bases agree with TRBD2. The receptor comes from a man aged 40-49 years who had recovered from COVID-19. CDR3 bases: TGTGCCAGCAGTTCCCTCGCGGGAGTAGGCTACGAGCAGTACTTC. Amino acid sequence: CASSSLAGVGYEQYF.